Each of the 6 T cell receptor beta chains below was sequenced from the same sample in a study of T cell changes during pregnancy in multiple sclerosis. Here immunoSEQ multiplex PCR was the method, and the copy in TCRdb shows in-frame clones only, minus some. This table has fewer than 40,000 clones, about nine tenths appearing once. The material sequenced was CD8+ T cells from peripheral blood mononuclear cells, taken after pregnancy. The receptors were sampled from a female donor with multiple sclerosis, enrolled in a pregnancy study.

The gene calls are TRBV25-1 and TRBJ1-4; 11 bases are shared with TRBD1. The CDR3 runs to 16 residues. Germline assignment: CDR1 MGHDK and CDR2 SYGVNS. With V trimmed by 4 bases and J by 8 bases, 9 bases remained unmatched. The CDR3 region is CASSVGQGALKEKLFF. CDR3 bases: TGTGCCAGCAGTGTCGGACAGGGGGCGCTGAAAGAAAAACTGTTTTTT.

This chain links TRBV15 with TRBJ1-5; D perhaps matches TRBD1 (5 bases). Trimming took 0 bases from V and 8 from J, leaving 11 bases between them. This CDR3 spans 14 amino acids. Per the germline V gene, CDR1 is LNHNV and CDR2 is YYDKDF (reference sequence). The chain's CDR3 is CATSRERGLEPQHF. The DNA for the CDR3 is TGTGCCACCAGCAGAGAAAGGGGCTTGGAGCCCCAGCATTTT.

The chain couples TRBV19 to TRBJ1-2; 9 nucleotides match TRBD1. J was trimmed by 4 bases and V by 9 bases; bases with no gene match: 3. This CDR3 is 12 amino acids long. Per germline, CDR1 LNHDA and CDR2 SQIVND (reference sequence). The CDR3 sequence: CASTTGGYGYTF. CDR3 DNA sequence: TGTGCCAGCACGACAGGGGGCTATGGCTACACCTTC.

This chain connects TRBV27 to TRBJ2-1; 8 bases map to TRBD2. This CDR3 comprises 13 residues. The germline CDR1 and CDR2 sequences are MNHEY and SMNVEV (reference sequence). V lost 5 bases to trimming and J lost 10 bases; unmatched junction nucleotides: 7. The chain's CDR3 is CASSPTTSAEQFF. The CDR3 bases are TGTGCCAGCAGTCCAACGACTAGCGCGGAGCAGTTCTTC.

The CDR3 DNA follows: TGTGCCAGCAGTTACCCGGGGGGGAAGACTGAAGCTTTCTTT. Translating it yields CASSYPGGKTEAFF. The chain is built from TRBV6-6 and TRBJ1-1, with D maybe TRBD1 (5 bases). This CDR3 has 14 residues. Trimming took 2 bases from V and 5 from J, leaving 12 bases between them. CDR1 MNHNY and CDR2 SVGAGI come from the germline V gene (reference sequence).

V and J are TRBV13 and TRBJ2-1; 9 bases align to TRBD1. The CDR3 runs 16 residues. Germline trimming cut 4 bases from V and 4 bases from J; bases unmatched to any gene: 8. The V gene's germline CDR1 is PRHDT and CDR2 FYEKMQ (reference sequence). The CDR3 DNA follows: TGTGCCAGCAGCTCGCTGCCCGGGACAGGGTACAATGAGCAGTTCTTC. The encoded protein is CASSSLPGTGYNEQFF. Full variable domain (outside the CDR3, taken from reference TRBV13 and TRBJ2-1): AAGVIQSPRHLIKEKRETATLKCYPIPRHDTVYWYQQGPGQDPQFLISFYEKMQSDKGSIPDRFSAQQFSDYHSELNMSSLELGDSALYFCASSSLPGTGYNEQFFGPGTRLTVL.